This T cell receptor (beta chain) is from a study of beta chain features in type 1 diabetes. Study-wide results and limits: All four CD4+ subsets of Type 1 diabetes patients contained TCRB CDR3s that were moderately but significantly shorter.

This clone has only a few counts. Its antigen is not identified. This CDR3 is built from 15 residues. CDR1 and CDR2 from the germline V gene are SGHTA and FQGNSA. Trimming left V 2 bases short and J 0 bases short, with 10 bases between. Since all of the isolated RNA was reverse transcribed, expressed TCRB transcripts were what got sequenced. TCRdb's table, derived via immunoSEQ multiplex PCR, lists solely in-frame clones and lacks some. Here the sample spans about 740,000 clones, roughly 13% being singletons. Specimen: naive CD4+ T cells from blood. This sequence joins TRBV7-2 and TRBJ1-1; tentative D call: TRBD1 (5 bases). The source is a man between 18 and 29 years old with type 1 diabetes. CDR3 bases: TGTGCCAGCAGCTTAATTCTGGGACTGAACACTGAAGCTTTCTTT. It translates to CASSLILGLNTEAFF.